Listed below are T cell receptor beta chains from one sample, sequenced in a study of early T cells in non-severe SARS-CoV-2 infection. TCRdb redid the calling of the 5' RACE reads with MiXCR, one entry per CDR3 protein. The sample holds under 50,000 distinct CDR3 sequences, over 3.5% seen once. The specimen was whole blood. The receptors shown here come from an adult who was a healthcare worker with PCR-confirmed SARS-CoV-2 infection or an uninfected control (not recorded which). CDR3s include the opening cysteine and the closing phenylalanine or tryptophan. A D gene is named only where the DNA matches it firmly. Clone size is not always given. Where it is, it says once, few, many or a class for expanded clones.

D gene,V gene,clone size,J gene,CDR3 protein
NA,TRBV18,many,TRBJ2-1,CASSPSEEQFF
TRBD1,TRBV20-1,many,TRBJ1-5,CSASRQGGNQPQHF
TRBD2,TRBV5-1,few,TRBJ2-1,CASSRGAGAGNNEQFF
TRBD2,TRBV11-2,few,TRBJ2-2,CASSSYSGTTGELFF
TRBD2,TRBV10-3,many,TRBJ2-1,CASSREREKGEQFF
NA,TRBV29-1,many,TRBJ2-7,CSAQDGSYEQYF
NA,TRBV18,NA,TRBJ1-6,CASSPLGSSYNSPLHF
NA,TRBV11-3,many,TRBJ2-2,CASSPNGGNTGELFF
TRBD1,TRBV27,many,TRBJ2-4,CASRLTGYGIQYF
TRBD2,TRBV20-1,many,TRBJ2-3,CSARPGERGDTDTQYF
TRBD2,TRBV4-2,many,TRBJ2-7,CASSQVGTSGYYEQYF
NA,TRBV19,many,TRBJ2-7,CASSIEVGPPTYEQYF
TRBD2,TRBV10-3,many,TRBJ2-1,CAISESLAGPQGNEQFF
NA,TRBV6-5,NA,TRBJ1-3,CASSYSDKGGNTIYF
NA,TRBV19,NA,TRBJ1-5,CASLPALTYSNQPQHF
NA,TRBV5-4,many,TRBJ2-7,CASSLEVGPLYEQYF
TRBD1,TRBV7-6,many,TRBJ2-4,CASSDGQGDNIQYF
NA,TRBV10-2,many,TRBJ1-4,CASSVRGKEKLFF
NA,TRBV29-1,few,TRBJ2-3,CSAPARNTDTQYF
NA,TRBV20-1,NA,TRBJ2-1,CSARRAGYNEQFF
NA,TRBV21-1,many,TRBJ2-5,CASSTRRTGQETQYF
NA,TRBV5-4,many,TRBJ2-7,CASSPGSAHEQYF
NA,TRBV20-1,many,TRBJ1-1,CSAQRGARNTEAFF
NA,TRBV20-1,NA,TRBJ2-7,CSARDASGLSYEQYF
NA,TRBV20-1,few,TRBJ2-2,CSARDYNTGELFF
NA,TRBV2,NA,TRBJ2-5,CASRKGYETQYF
NA,TRBV25-1,few,TRBJ1-2,CASSDYAPYGYTF
TRBD1,TRBV12-5,few,TRBJ1-1,CASGLDRGKTEAFF
TRBD2,TRBV20-1,few,TRBJ2-7,CSARGLAVVYEQYF
TRBD1,TRBV29-1,many,TRBJ1-1,CSARTGGTEAFF
TRBD2,TRBV10-1,few,TRBJ2-3,CASSDGNSGSIRDTQYF
NA,TRBV6-5,many,TRBJ1-1,CASSYDSLNTEAFF
NA,TRBV11-2,many,TRBJ2-1,CASSLVPDPKYNEQFF
NA,TRBV11-2,NA,TRBJ2-5,CASSLELAGYQETQYF
NA,TRBV24-1,many,TRBJ2-2,CATRGRINTGELFF
TRBD1,TRBV6-5,many,TRBJ2-3,CASSTGAPTDTQYF
TRBD1,TRBV20-1,few,TRBJ2-5,CSARDEKQGFFGTQYF
TRBD1,TRBV7-9,NA,TRBJ2-5,CASSFPDRAGAFF
NA,TRBV6-6,many,TRBJ2-2,CASSYGQGGGELFF
NA,TRBV3-1,few,TRBJ2-3,CASSPYGDSTDTQYF
NA,TRBV27,many,TRBJ1-1,CASRSTVGTREAFF
NA,TRBV7-2,many,TRBJ1-3,CASSPPFSEDFSGNTIYF
NA,TRBV29-1,few,TRBJ2-3,CSAAGALSTDTQYF
TRBD2,TRBV20-1,many,TRBJ2-1,CSAILAGGTSEQFF
TRBD2,TRBV6-1,few,TRBJ2-2,CASSVLAGLNTGELFF
TRBD2,TRBV2,many,TRBJ2-1,CASSDPRLAGGENEQFF
TRBD1,TRBV12-3/TRBV12-4,many,TRBJ1-1,CASSFKGAPQAFF
TRBD1,TRBV6-6,NA,TRBJ1-6,CASSPRQGGSPLHF
NA,TRBV24-1,many,TRBJ2-1,CATSDWGSSYNEQFF
TRBD1,TRBV5-1,many,TRBJ1-1,CASSLDGQGIAGAFF
TRBD1,TRBV20-1,many,TRBJ1-6,CSANRQGNSPLHF
NA,TRBV18,many,TRBJ1-1,CASSPRNQGTEAFF
NA,TRBV29-1,many,TRBJ2-1,CSVEGGSYNEQFF
NA,TRBV5-4,NA,TRBJ2-3,CASSWDGDTQYF
NA,TRBV18,many,TRBJ1-5,CASSYREDQPQHF
NA,TRBV25-1,many,TRBJ1-1,CASSDGTEAFF
NA,TRBV29-1,many,TRBJ1-2,CSVDREGYTF
TRBD2,TRBV18,many,TRBJ2-1,CASSLAGGVAGNEQFF
NA,TRBV20-1,NA,TRBJ2-1,CSAREGNGEQFF
TRBD2,TRBV5-6,many,TRBJ2-3,CASSRRSLAGGDTQYF